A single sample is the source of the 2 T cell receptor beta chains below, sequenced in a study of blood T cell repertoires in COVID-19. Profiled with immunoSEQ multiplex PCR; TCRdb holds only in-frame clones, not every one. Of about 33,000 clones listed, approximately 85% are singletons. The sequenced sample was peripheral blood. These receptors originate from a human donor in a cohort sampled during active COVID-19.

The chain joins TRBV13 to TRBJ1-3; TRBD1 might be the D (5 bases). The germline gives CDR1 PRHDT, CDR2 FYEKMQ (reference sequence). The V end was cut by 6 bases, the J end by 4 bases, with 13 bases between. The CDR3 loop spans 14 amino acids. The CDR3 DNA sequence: TGTGCCAGCAGTTTTGGACATTCCGGAAACACCATATATTTT. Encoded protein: CASSFGHSGNTIYF.

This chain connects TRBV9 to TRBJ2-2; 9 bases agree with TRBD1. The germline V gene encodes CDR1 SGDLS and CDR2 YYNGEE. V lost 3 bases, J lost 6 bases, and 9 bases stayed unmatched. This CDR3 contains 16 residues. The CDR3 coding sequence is TGTGCCAGCAGCGCCCGGGGGACAGGGTTGCCCGGGGAGCTGTTTTTT. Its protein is CASSARGTGLPGELFF.